The 26 T cell receptor beta chains below were found in one sample sequenced in a study of T cells in Graves' hyperthyroidism and ophthalmopathy. TCR beta CDR3 regions were amplified from RNA transcripts. The primer set for the first-round RT-PCR of the TCR CDR3 was HTBI. TCRdb re-analysed the multiplex PCR reads in MiXCR, keeping a single row per CDR3 protein. The sample lists hundreds of thousands of distinct CDR3 sequences, 35% seen once, with roughly 30% in the top ten. The source material was blood. The receptors derive from a woman in her thirties or forties with Graves' hyperthyroidism.

The chain employs TRBV5-4 and TRBJ2-5; TRBD2 aligns across 12 bases. The J segment lost 5 bases and the V segment lost 0 bases, leaving 14 bases of the junction unmatched. The V gene's germline CDR1 is SGHNT and CDR2 YYREEE (reference sequence). The CDR3 loop spans 19 amino acids. CDR3 loop: CASSLAPGASGRAMETQYF. CDR3 nucleotides: TGTGCCAGCAGCTTGGCCCCCGGGGCTAGCGGGAGGGCAATGGAGACCCAGTACTTC.

This clonotype has a count of ten or more. The chain uses TRBV2 and TRBJ1-1; D is possibly TRBD1 (6 bases). The germline V gene encodes CDR1 SNHLY and CDR2 FYNNEI. CDR3 length: 15 residues. Trimming pared 8 bases from V and 4 bases from J, leaving 20 bases between. The CDR3 bases are TGTGCCAGCTCAAAGGGATTCCAGGGGACCACTGAAGCTTTCTTT. Translation gives CASSKGFQGTTEAFF.

This clonotype came up a few times. The chain uses TRBV7-8 and TRBJ2-5, with 10 bases fitting TRBD1. Germline values: CDR1 SGHVS, CDR2 FQNEAQ. The CDR3 is made up of 15 amino acids. Trimming removed 5 bases from V and 5 bases from J; junction bases left unmatched: 8. The CDR3 DNA reads TGTGCCAGCAGCGAGAGGACAGGGGGTGTTGAGACCCAGTACTTC. Residues: CASSERTGGVETQYF.

This clonotype was seen many times. V gene TRBV9 combines with J gene TRBJ1-5; the match to TRBD1 covers 10 bases. The CDR3 totals 14 residues. From germline, CDR1 is SGDLS and CDR2 YYNGEE. The junction had 1 base not matched to a gene; V was cut back by 0 bases and J by 7 bases. CDR3 bases: TGTGCCAGCAGCGTAGGGACAGGGGGACAGCCCCAGCATTTT. Its protein product is CASSVGTGGQPQHF.

This clonotype has only a few counts. The CDR3 sequence: CSARVPGYIGDTEAFF. CDR3 coding DNA: TGCAGTGCTAGAGTCCCGGGGTACATTGGGGACACTGAAGCTTTCTTT. The chain carries TRBV20-1 and TRBJ1-1; D unresolved. The germline V gene encodes CDR1 DFQATT and CDR2 SNEGSKA (reference sequence). Between the trimmed V and J ends, which lost 1 base and 3 bases, there was a span of 18 bases. The CDR3 has 16 residues.

The V gene is TRBV28, the J gene TRBJ1-5; unclear D gene. The V gene lost 7 bases and the J gene lost 4 bases, with 8 bases spanning the gap. This CDR3 has 12 residues. Germline V gene lookup returns CDR1 MDHEN and CDR2 SYDVKM. In DNA form, the CDR3 reads TGTGCCAGCATCAAGGGTAATCAGCCCCAGCATTTT. Translation gives CASIKGNQPQHF.

This clonotype was counted between two and nine times. The J gene is TRBJ1-2, the V gene TRBV7-9; D uncertain. The CDR3 runs to 14 residues. V was pared by 1 base and J by 2 bases, with 8 bases between. The V gene's germline CDR1 is SEHNR and CDR2 FQNEAQ (reference sequence). The chain's CDR3 is CASSLEKGNYGYTF. CDR3 bases: TGTGCCAGCAGCTTAGAAAAAGGGAACTATGGCTACACCTTC. The full variable domain, its missing parts supplied by reference TRBV7-9 and TRBJ1-2, is DTGVSQNPRHKITKRGQNVTFRCDPISEHNRLYWYRQTLGQGPEFLTYFQNEAQLEKSRLLSDRFSAERPKGSFSTLEIQRTEQGDSAMYLCASSLEKGNYGYTFGSGTRLTVV.

The CDR3, as DNA: TGTGCCAGCATTAGATCAGGGCAAGAGACCCAGTACTTC. Translating gives CASIRSGQETQYF. This rearrangement joins TRBV12-3 or TRBV12-4 to TRBJ2-5, with a weak D call TRBD1 (5 bases). V was pared by 7 bases and J by 2 bases, with 11 bases between. This CDR3 is built from 13 residues.

CDR3 in DNA: TGTGCCAGCAGTTACGAGCCTCGGGACAATCAGCCCCAGCATTTT. As protein: CASSYEPRDNQPQHF. The gene calls are TRBV6-5 and TRBJ1-5; D gene ambiguous. The V gene lost 2 bases and the J gene lost 3 bases, with 11 bases spanning the gap. The germline CDR1 and CDR2 sequences are MNHEY and SVGAGI. The CDR3 consists of 15 residues.

This chain uses TRBV29-1 with TRBJ1-2; a weak D match, TRBD1 (5 bases). Germline V gives CDR1 SQVTM, CDR2 ANQGSEA. This CDR3 is 13 amino acids long. The V gene lost 5 bases and the J gene lost 3 bases, with 13 bases spanning the gap. CDR3 loop: CSVSPGRDYGYTF. In DNA, the CDR3 is TGCAGCGTTTCCCCAGGGAGGGACTATGGCTACACCTTC.

This clonotype was observed many times. The chain employs TRBV10-2 and TRBJ1-1, with D possibly TRBD1 on 5 matching bases. V gave up 6 bases and J gave up 4 bases, with 9 bases separating them. This CDR3 spans 12 amino acids. CDR1 and CDR2 (germline): WSHSY, SAAADI. Here the CDR3 reads CASSAGGTEAFF. In DNA, the CDR3 is TGCGCCAGCAGCGCGGGGGGCACTGAAGCTTTCTTT.

The rearrangement joins TRBV12-3 or TRBV12-4 to TRBJ2-5, with TRBD2 matching over 7 bases. The CDR3 is 15 residues long. Losses at the gene ends were 5 bases for V and 1 base for J; bases not matched to a gene: 7. This CDR3 reads CASSALGGSQETQYF. CDR3 in DNA: TGTGCCAGCAGTGCCCTCGGGGGGTCCCAAGAGACCCAGTACTTC.

The rearrangement links TRBV6-5 to TRBJ2-7; TRBD1 is a possible D gene (6 bases). Germline CDR1 reads MNHEY; CDR2 reads SVGAGI. The CDR3 consists of 12 residues. The DNA of the CDR3 is TGTGCCAGCAGCCAGGGATACAGGGAACTGATGGTC. This gives the protein CASSQGYRELMV.

This clonotype was observed a handful of times. This chain uses TRBV6-5 with TRBJ1-5; D is uncertain. Trimming removed 0 bases at V and 3 bases at J, with 15 bases between. CDR1 and CDR2 from the germline V gene are MNHEY and SVGAGI. The CDR3 is 17 residues long. CDR3 bases: TGTGCCAGCAGTTACTCCGAGCCCCGGGGTTCCAATCAGCCCCAGCATTTT. This translates into CASSYSEPRGSNQPQHF.

This clonotype was seen ten or more times. The chain joins TRBV10-3 to TRBJ1-5, with unresolved D. Germline V gene lookup returns CDR1 ENHRY and CDR2 SYGVKD. The CDR3 has 12 amino acids. V shed 10 bases and J shed 5 bases, with 12 bases lying between them. The CDR3 loop is CASSGYYQPQHF. CDR3 nucleotides: TGTGCCAGCAGCGGTTACTATCAGCCCCAGCATTTT.

In nucleotides, the CDR3 is TGTGCCAGCAGCTTATTCGAGCGGGGGGAAACAGATACGCAGTATTTT. Translation: CASSLFERGETDTQYF. V and J are TRBV7-9 and TRBJ2-3; 9 nucleotides align to TRBD2. V shed 2 bases and J 3 bases; nucleotides not matched to a gene: 6. CDR1 and CDR2 (germline): SEHNR, FQNEAQ (reference sequence). The CDR3 sequence is 16 residues long.

V usage is TRBV6-5 and J usage is TRBJ1-5, with TRBD1 as a possible D gene (5 bases). This CDR3 spans 15 amino acids. Trimming left V 6 bases short and J 4 bases short, with 16 bases between. Germline-derived CDR1 and CDR2 are MNHEY and SVGAGI. The DNA for the CDR3 is TGTGCCAGCAGCGGGCGGTCTTGGGGGAATCAGCCCCAGCATTTT. Translated, it gives CASSGRSWGNQPQHF.

This clonotype was recorded a few times. This rearrangement joins TRBV4-3 to TRBJ2-7; TRBD2 might be the D (5 bases). Trimming left V 4 bases short and J 2 bases short, with 15 bases between. The CDR3 covers 15 residues. Germline V gene sequence: CDR1 LGHNA, CDR2 YSLEER. The CDR3 bases are TGCGCCAGCAGCCCCCACGAGAGCGGAACCTACGAGCAGTACTTC. Translating it yields CASSPHESGTYEQYF.

The gene calls are TRBV12-3 or TRBV12-4 and TRBJ1-1; TRBD1 aligns across 8 bases. Losses at the gene ends were 6 bases for V and 1 base for J; bases not matched to a gene: 7. The CDR3 contains 15 residues. The CDR3 is CASRNTGTGNTEAFF. The CDR3, as DNA: TGTGCCAGCAGAAACACCGGGACAGGGAACACTGAAGCTTTCTTT.

This clonotype was counted ten times or more. The rearrangement joins TRBV15 to TRBJ1-2; weak D call: TRBD1 (5 bases). From germline, CDR1 is LNHNV and CDR2 YYDKDF (reference sequence). The CDR3 is 18 residues long. Trimming took 0 bases from V and 2 from J, leaving 19 bases between them. CDR3 amino acids: CATSRDEEWRDRNYGYTF. The DNA of the CDR3 is TGTGCCACCAGCAGAGATGAAGAATGGCGAGACAGAAACTATGGCTACACCTTC.

This clonotype was detected ten times or more. The CDR3 reads CASSVDGAWGTEAFF. In nucleotides, the CDR3 is TGTGCCAGCAGCGTAGATGGGGCGTGGGGCACTGAAGCTTTCTTT. The chain couples TRBV9 to TRBJ1-1, with TRBD1 as a possible D gene (5 bases). CDR1 SGDLS and CDR2 YYNGEE come from the germline V gene. The ends were cut back, 0 bases at V and 4 bases at J, with 13 bases in the middle. The CDR3 spans 15 residues.

This chain uses TRBV2 with TRBJ2-6, with no clear D. V lost 2 bases to trimming and J lost 0 bases, with 5 bases between them. The CDR3 runs 15 residues. Germline V gene lookup returns CDR1 SNHLY and CDR2 FYNNEI. This chain's CDR3 is CASSEIGSGANVLTF. CDR3 nucleotide sequence: TGTGCCAGCAGTGAAATAGGCTCTGGGGCCAACGTCCTGACTTTC.

About this clonotype itself: A much larger clonotype is one base distant, so this may be a read error. This chain connects TRBV5-4 to TRBJ1-1; D ambiguous. Germline V gives CDR1 SGHNT, CDR2 YYREEE (reference sequence). There are 13 residues in the CDR3. V was trimmed by 4 bases and J by 8 bases, leaving 15 bases between them. CDR3 residues: CASSPDGEREAFF. The CDR3 DNA is TGTGCCAGCAGCCCAGACGGGGAACGCGAAGCTTTCTTT.

In this sample, this clonotype turned up many times. The chain uses TRBV29-1 and TRBJ2-7, with D perhaps matching TRBD2 (5 bases). The CDR3 is 15 residues long. Trimming stripped 3 bases from V and 3 bases from J, with 18 bases between. Germline CDR1 reads SQVTM; CDR2 reads ANQGSEA. The CDR3 DNA reads TGCAGCGTTGATGAAGTCGGTTACGGGGACTACGAGCAGTACTTC. Translation gives CSVDEVGYGDYEQYF.

The chain links TRBV6-1 to TRBJ1-6; D remains ambiguous. V shed 4 bases and J shed 7 bases, with 8 bases lying between them. CDR1 and CDR2 from the germline V gene are MNHNS and SASEGT. The CDR3 has 13 amino acids. In DNA form, the CDR3 reads TGTGCCAGCAGTGGAGGTCTCAATTCACCCCTCCACTTT. Its translation is CASSGGLNSPLHF.

Comment on this clonotype: A much larger clone lies a single base off, so this may be a read error. The chain joins TRBV5-4 to TRBJ1-1; D possibly corresponds to TRBD1 (5 bases). Trimming removed 4 bases at V and 3 bases at J, with 19 bases between. CDR1 is SGHNT and CDR2 is YYREEE in the germline V gene (reference sequence). The CDR3 is 16 residues long. Here the CDR3 DNA reads TGTGCCAGCAGCCTCTCGAGGGCCCAGGGAGACACTGAAGCTTTCTTT. Its translation: CASSLSRAQGDTEAFF. Full variable domain (remainder filled in from reference TRBV5-4 and TRBJ1-1): ETGVTQSPTHLIKTRGQQVTLRCSSQSGHNTVSWYQQALGQGPQFIFQYYREEENGRGNFPPRFSGLQFPNYSSELNVNALELDDSALYLCASSLSRAQGDTEAFFGQGTRLTVV.